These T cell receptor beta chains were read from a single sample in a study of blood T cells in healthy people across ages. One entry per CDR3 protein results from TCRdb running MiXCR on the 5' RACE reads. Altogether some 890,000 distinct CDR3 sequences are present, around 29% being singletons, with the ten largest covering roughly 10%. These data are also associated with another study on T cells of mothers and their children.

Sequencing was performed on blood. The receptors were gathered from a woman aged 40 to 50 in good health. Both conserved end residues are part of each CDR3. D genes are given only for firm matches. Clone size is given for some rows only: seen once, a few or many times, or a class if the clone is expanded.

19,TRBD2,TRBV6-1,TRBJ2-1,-,TGTGCCAGCAGCAACCGGGGACTAGCGGGGGGGCCGTTACAAGAGACCCAGTTCTTC,CASSNRGLAGGPLQETQFF
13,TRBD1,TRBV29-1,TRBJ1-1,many,TGCAGCGTCGAGACAGGGGGTGGCACTGAAGCTTTCTTT,CSVETGGGTEAFF
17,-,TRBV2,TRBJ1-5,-,TGTGCCAGCAGACCCATCGACGGGACGCTTAGCAATCAGCCCCAGCATTTT,CASRPIDGTLSNQPQHF
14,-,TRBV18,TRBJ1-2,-,TGTGCCAGCTCACCCTCGACTTACCCCTATGGCTACACCTTC,CASSPSTYPYGYTF
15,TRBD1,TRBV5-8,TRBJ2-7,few,TGTGCCAGCAGGCTTCGGACAGGGGTCTCCTACGAGCAGTACTTC,CASRLRTGVSYEQYF
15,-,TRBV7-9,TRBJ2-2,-,TGTGCCAGCAGCCTAATACAGCTAAACACCGGGGAGCTGTTTTTT,CASSLIQLNTGELFF
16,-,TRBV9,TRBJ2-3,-,TGTGCCAGCAGCGTTGAGGCCGGACGGGCGACGGATACGCAGTATTTT,CASSVEAGRATDTQYF
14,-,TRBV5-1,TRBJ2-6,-,TGCGCCAGCAGCTTGGGACAGGAGGCCAACGTCCTGACTTTC,CASSLGQEANVLTF
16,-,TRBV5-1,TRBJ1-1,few,TGCGCCAGCAGCTTGGTCGCAGGGGATAAGAACACTGAAGCTTTCTTT,CASSLVAGDKNTEAFF
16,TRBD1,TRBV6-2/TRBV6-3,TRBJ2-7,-,TGTGCCGGCAGGATGAGGAGAAGGGACAGGTCCTACGAGCAGTACTTC,CAGRMRRRDRSYEQYF
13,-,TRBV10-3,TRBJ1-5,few,TGTGCCATCAGTGGGAAAGGGGACCAGCCCCAGCATTTT,CAISGKGDQPQHF
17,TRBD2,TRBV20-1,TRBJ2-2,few,TGCAGTGCTAGCGGCTCTAGCGGGGGGGGTCTGAGCGGGGAGCTGTTTTTT,CSASGSSGGGLSGELFF
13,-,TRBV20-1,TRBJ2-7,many,TGCAGTGCTCCGGTGGCGGCCACCTACGAGCAGTACTTC,CSAPVAATYEQYF
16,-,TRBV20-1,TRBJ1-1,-,TGCAGTGCCCCCGGCCGGGGGCCCTTTATGAACACTGAAGCTTTCTTT,CSAPGRGPFMNTEAFF
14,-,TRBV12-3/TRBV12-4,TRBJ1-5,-,TGTGCCAGCAGTTCTGACAGTTACAATCAGCCCCAGCATTTT,CASSSDSYNQPQHF
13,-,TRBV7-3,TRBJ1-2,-,TGTGCCAGCAGCTTTTCCGTTGCTTCCGGCTACACCTTC,CASSFSVASGYTF
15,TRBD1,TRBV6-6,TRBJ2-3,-,TGTGCCAGCACCCTGCGAGGGGGCGGCACAGATACGCAGTATTTT,CASTLRGGGTDTQYF
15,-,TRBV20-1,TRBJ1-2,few,TGCAGTGCTAGGGGGAACAGGGCCTTTGATGATGGCTACACCTTC,CSARGNRAFDDGYTF
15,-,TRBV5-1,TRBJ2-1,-,TGCGCCAGCAGCTTAGCAGATGCGGAGGTCAATGAGCAGTTCTTC,CASSLADAEVNEQFF
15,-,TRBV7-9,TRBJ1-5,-,TGTGCCAGCAGCATCGGGGATCTTAGCAATCAGCCCCAGCATTTT,CASSIGDLSNQPQHF
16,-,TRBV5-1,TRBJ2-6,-,TGCGCCAGCAGCTTGGAGGCGGGCTCTGGGGCCAACGTCCTGACTTTC,CASSLEAGSGANVLTF
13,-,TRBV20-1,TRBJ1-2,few,TGCAGTGCTAGACCTAATACTAACTATGGCTACACCTTC,CSARPNTNYGYTF
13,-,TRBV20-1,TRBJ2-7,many,TGCAGTGCTAAGGTCGACGGATCCTACGAGCAGTACTTC,CSAKVDGSYEQYF
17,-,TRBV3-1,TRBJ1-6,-,TGTGCCAGCAGCCAACAACCCCGTGGGACGGGGAATTCACCCCTCCACTTT,CASSQQPRGTGNSPLHF
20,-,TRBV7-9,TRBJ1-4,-,TGTGCCAGCAGCTTAGCGCCAGGGGCTCGACACTACAACGGTAATGAAAAACTGTTTTTT,CASSLAPGARHYNGNEKLFF